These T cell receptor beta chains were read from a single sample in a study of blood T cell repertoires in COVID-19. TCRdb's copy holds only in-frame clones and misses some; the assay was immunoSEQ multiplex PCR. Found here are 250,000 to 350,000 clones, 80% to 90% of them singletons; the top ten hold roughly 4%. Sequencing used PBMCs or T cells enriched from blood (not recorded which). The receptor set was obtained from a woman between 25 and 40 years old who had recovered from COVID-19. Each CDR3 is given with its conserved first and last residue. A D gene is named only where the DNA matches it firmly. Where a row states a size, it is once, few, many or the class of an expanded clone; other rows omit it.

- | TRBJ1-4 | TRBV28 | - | CASRLGGADEKLFF | TGTGCCAGCCGACTGGGGGGGGCTGACGAAAAACTGTTTTTT
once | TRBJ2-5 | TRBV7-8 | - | CASTLTQETQYF | TGTGCCAGCACTCTCACTCAAGAGACCCAGTACTTC
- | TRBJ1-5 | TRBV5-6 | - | CASSFSGLPYSNQPQHF | TGTGCCAGCAGCTTTTCAGGTCTGCCTTATAGCAATCAGCCCCAGCATTTT
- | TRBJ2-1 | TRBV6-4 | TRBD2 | CASSRLAGGGEQFF | TGTGCCAGCAGCCGACTAGCGGGGGGTGGTGAGCAGTTCTTC
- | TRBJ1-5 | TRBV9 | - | CASSVGQSSNQPQHF | TGTGCCAGCAGCGTAGGTCAATCCAGCAATCAGCCCCAGCATTTT
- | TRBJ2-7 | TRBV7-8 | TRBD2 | CASSLSGTGLISYEQYF | TGTGCCAGCAGCTTATCCGGAACGGGACTAATCTCCTACGAGCAGTACTTC
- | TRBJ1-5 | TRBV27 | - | CASSLGNRANQPQHF | TGTGCCAGCAGTTTAGGTAACAGGGCCAATCAGCCCCAGCATTTT
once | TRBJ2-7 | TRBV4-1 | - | CASSQDRRSPYEQYF | TGCGCCAGCAGCCAAGATCGGCGGAGCCCCTACGAGCAGTACTTC
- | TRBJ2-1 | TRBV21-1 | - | CASSKAHNSHNEQFF | TGTGCCAGCAGCAAAGCGCATAACAGTCACAATGAGCAGTTCTTC
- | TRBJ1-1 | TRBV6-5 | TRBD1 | CASTHPGQGNTEAFF | TGTGCCAGCACTCACCCGGGACAGGGGAACACTGAAGCTTTCTTT
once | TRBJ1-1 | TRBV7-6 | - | CASSLDRSMNTEAFF | TGTGCCAGCAGCCTAGACAGGTCAATGAACACTGAAGCTTTCTTT
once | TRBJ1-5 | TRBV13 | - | CASSLEGEQPQHF | TGTGCCAGCAGCTTAGAAGGGGAACAGCCCCAGCATTTT
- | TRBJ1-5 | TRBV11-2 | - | CASSLGDRSNQPQHF | TGTGCCAGCAGCTTAGGAGACAGGTCCAATCAGCCCCAGCATTTT
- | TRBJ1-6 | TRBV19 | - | CASSMTTENSPLHF | TGTGCCAGTAGTATGACGACAGAGAATTCACCCCTCCACTTT
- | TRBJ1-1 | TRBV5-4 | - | CASSSSGTLNTEAFF | TGTGCCAGCAGCTCCTCCGGGACATTGAACACTGAAGCTTTCTTT
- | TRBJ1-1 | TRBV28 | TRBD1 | CASRLGTGGSEAFF | TGTGCCAGCAGACTCGGGACAGGGGGATCTGAAGCTTTCTTT
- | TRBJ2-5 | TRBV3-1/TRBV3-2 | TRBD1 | CASRGTGPSGGGETQYF | TGTGCCAGCAGAGGGACAGGGCCAAGCGGCGGAGGAGAGACCCAGTACTTC
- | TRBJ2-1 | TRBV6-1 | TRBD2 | CASSETPGLAGEYEQFF | TGTGCCAGCAGTGAAACCCCTGGACTAGCGGGGGAGTATGAGCAGTTCTTC
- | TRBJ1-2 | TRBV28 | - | CASSLNPSRGLYGYTF | TGTGCCAGCAGTTTAAACCCCTCGCGGGGGTTGTATGGCTACACCTTC
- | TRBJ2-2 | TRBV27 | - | CASSFSDWYQTNTGELFF | TGTGCCAGCAGTTTTAGCGATTGGTACCAGACTAACACCGGGGAGCTGTTTTTT
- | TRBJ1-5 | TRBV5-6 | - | CASSARTAFNQPQHF | TGTGCCAGCAGCGCCCGGACAGCTTTCAATCAGCCCCAGCATTTT
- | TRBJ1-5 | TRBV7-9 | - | CASSLIQGQGGDQPQHF | TGTGCCAGCAGCTTAATCCAGGGGCAGGGAGGGGATCAGCCCCAGCATTTT
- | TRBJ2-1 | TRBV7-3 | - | CASSLIPGNSEQFF | TGTGCCAGCAGCTTAATTCCAGGGAATAGTGAGCAGTTCTTC
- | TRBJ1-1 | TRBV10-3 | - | CAISESGDTEAFF | TGTGCCATCAGTGAGTCCGGGGACACTGAAGCTTTCTTT
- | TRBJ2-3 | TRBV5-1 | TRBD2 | CASNPVPGLATGTQYF | TGCGCCAGCAACCCCGTTCCGGGACTAGCGACGGGTACGCAGTATTTT
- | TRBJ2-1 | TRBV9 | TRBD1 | CASSEGTAYNEQFF | TGTGCCAGCAGCGAAGGGACAGCATACAATGAGCAGTTCTTC
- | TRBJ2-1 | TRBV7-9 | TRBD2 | CASSETSGGAGEQFF | TGTGCCAGCAGCGAGACTAGCGGGGGGGCTGGTGAGCAGTTCTTC
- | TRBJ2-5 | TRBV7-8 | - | CASSFLSGYISETQYF | TGTGCCAGCAGCTTTTTATCAGGGTACATTTCAGAGACCCAGTACTTC
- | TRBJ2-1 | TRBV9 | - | CASSATPRGLYNEQFF | TGTGCCAGCAGCGCGACCCCACGGGGACTCTACAATGAGCAGTTCTTC
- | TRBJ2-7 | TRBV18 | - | CASSGLTGLSSYEQYF | TGTGCCAGCTCAGGACTGACAGGATTGAGCTCCTACGAGCAGTACTTC
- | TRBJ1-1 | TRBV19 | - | CASSILPLEGAFF | TGTGCCAGTAGTATCCTACCGTTGGAGGGGGCTTTCTTT
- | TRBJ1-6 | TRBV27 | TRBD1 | CASDSGQFNSPLHF | TGTGCCAGCGACTCGGGACAGTTTAATTCACCCCTCCACTTT
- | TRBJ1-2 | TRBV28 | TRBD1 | CASSEPGQGIPGYTF | TGTGCCAGCAGTGAACCGGGACAGGGAATCCCTGGCTACACCTTC
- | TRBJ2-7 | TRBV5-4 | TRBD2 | CASSSGLAGQYF | TGTGCCAGCAGCTCTGGACTAGCGGGGCAGTACTTC
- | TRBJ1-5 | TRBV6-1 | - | CASSEAPGYSNQPQHF | TGTGCCAGCAGTGAAGCGCCAGGTTATAGCAATCAGCCCCAGCATTTT
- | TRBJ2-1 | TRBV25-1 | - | CASSEIGGWAYNEQFF | TGTGCCAGCAGTGAAATTGGAGGGTGGGCCTACAATGAGCAGTTCTTC
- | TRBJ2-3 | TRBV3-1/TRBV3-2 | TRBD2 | CASSQGWRGNTDTQYF | TGTGCCAGCAGCCAGGGGTGGCGGGGGAACACAGATACGCAGTATTTT
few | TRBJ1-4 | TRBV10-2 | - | CASSGGRGAGEKLFF | TGCGCCAGCAGTGGGGGGCGGGGGGCAGGAGAAAAACTGTTTTTT
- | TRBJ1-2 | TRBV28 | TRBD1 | CASEGTVNGYTF | TGTGCCAGTGAAGGGACAGTCAATGGCTACACCTTC
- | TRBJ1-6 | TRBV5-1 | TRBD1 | CASSPAGTGSTPLHF | TGCGCCAGCAGCCCCGCCGGGACAGGGAGTACACCCCTCCACTTT
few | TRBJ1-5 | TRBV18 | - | CASSPGHFFNQPQHF | TGTGCCAGCTCACCAGGACATTTCTTCAATCAGCCCCAGCATTTT
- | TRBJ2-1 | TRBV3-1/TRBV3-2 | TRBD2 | CASSPSGTSGLNRDNEQFF | TGTGCCAGCAGCCCGTCAGGGACTAGCGGGCTAAATCGGGACAATGAGCAGTTCTTC
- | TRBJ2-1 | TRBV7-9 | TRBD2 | CASSSSGGAYNEQFF | TGTGCCAGCAGCTCGAGCGGGGGGGCCTACAATGAGCAGTTCTTC
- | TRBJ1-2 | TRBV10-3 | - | CAIAGDGSNRGYTF | TGTGCCATCGCAGGGGATGGATCGAACCGTGGCTACACCTTC
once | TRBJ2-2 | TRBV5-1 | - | CASSLQGDTGELFF | TGCGCCAGCAGCTTGCAGGGTGACACCGGGGAGCTGTTTTTT
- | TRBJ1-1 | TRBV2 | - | CASSESVLFVRVNTEAFF | TGTGCCAGCAGTGAATCGGTCTTATTTGTACGGGTGAACACTGAAGCTTTCTTT
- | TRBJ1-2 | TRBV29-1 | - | CSYRANYGYTF | TGCAGCTACAGGGCAAACTATGGCTACACCTTC
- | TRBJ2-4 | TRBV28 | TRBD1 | CASSLPGTDHDIQYF | TGTGCCAGCAGCCTACCCGGGACAGATCATGACATTCAGTACTTC